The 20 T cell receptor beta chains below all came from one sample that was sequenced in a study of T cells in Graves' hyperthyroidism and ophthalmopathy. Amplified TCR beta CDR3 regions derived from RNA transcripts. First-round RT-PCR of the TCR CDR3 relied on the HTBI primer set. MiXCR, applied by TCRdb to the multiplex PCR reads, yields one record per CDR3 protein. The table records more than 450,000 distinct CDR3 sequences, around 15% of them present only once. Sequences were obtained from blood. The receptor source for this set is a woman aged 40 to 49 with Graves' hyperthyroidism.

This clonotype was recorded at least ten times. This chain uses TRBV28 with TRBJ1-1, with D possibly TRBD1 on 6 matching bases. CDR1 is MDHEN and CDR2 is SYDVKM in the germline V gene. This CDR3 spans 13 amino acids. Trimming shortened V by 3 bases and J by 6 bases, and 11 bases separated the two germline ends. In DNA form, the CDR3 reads TGTGCCAGCAGTTTGGGGGCGTCCGCTGAAGCTTTCTTT. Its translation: CASSLGASAEAFF.

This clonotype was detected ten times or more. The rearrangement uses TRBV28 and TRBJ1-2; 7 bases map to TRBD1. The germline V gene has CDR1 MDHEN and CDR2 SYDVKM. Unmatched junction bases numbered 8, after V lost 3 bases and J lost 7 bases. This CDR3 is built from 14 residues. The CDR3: CASSFRGGALGYTF. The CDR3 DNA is TGTGCCAGCAGTTTTAGAGGGGGCGCTCTTGGCTACACCTTC.

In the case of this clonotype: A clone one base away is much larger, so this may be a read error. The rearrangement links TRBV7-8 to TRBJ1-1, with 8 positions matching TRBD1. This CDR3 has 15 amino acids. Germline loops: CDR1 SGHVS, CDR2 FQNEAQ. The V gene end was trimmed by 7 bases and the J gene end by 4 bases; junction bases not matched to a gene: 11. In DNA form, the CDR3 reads TGTGCCAGCAACTCCCAGGGGGCGACGAGCACTGAAGCTTTCTTT. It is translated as CASNSQGATSTEAFF.

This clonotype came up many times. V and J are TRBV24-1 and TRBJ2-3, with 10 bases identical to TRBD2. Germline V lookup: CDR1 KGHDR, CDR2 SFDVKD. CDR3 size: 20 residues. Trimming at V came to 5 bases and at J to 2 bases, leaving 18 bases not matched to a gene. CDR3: CATSGLGAASGSVDTDTQYF. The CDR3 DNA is TGTGCCACCAGTGGACTCGGAGCGGCTAGCGGGAGTGTCGACACAGATACGCAGTATTTT.

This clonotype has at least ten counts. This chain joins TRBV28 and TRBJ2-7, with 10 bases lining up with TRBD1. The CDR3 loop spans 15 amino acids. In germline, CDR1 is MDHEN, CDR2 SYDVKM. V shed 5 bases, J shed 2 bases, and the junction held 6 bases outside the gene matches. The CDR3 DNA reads TGTGCCAGCAGTCGGACAGGGGGATACACCTACGAGCAGTACTTC. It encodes CASSRTGGYTYEQYF.

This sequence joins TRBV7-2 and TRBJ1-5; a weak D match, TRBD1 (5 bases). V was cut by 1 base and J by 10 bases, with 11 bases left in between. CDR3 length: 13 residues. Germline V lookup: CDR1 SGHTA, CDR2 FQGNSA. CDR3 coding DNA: TGTGCCAGCAGCTTAGGGGGGATTAACCCCCAGCATTTT. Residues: CASSLGGINPQHF.

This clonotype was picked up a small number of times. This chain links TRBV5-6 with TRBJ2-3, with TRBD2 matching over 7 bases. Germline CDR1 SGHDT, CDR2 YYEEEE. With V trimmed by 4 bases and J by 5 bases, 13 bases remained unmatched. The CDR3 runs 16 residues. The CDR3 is CASSRLDGRRRDTQYF. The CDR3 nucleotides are TGTGCCAGCAGCCGCCTCGACGGGAGGAGGAGAGATACGCAGTATTTT.

CDR3 region: CASKPDGADTQYF. Here the CDR3 DNA reads TGCGCCAGCAAACCGGACGGGGCGGATACGCAGTATTTT. This sequence joins TRBV5-1 and TRBJ2-3, with D possibly being TRBD1 or TRBD2 (5 bases each). The CDR3 is 13 amino acids. Trimming pared 6 bases from V and 6 bases from J, leaving 14 bases between. Germline V lookup: CDR1 SGHRS, CDR2 YFSETQ.

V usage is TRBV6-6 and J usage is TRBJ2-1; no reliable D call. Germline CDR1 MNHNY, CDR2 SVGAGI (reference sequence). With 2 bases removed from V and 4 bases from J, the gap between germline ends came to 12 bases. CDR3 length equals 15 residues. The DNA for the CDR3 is TGTGCCAGCAGTTACGCTATGGCACAATACAATGAGCAGTTCTTC. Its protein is CASSYAMAQYNEQFF.

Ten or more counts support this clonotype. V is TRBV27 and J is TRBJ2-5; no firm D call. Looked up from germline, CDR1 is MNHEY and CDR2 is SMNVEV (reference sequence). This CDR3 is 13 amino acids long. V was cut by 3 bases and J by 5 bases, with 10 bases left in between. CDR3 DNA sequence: TGTGCCAGCAGTTTTGGTATACGCGAGACCCAGTACTTC. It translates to CASSFGIRETQYF.

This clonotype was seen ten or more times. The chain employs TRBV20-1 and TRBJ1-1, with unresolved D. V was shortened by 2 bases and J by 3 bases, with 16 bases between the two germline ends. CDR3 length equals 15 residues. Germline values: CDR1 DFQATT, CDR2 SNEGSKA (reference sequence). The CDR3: CSARPRPGWDTEAFF. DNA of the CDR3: TGCAGTGCTAGACCTCGCCCTGGATGGGACACTGAAGCTTTCTTT.

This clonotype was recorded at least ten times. The CDR3 here is CASSLPSGTHYEQYF. The DNA for the CDR3 is TGTGCCAGCAGCTTACCTAGCGGGACCCACTACGAGCAGTACTTC. The V call is TRBV11-1, the J call TRBJ2-7; 9 nucleotides agree with TRBD2. The CDR3 is 15 residues long. V was clipped by 2 bases and J by 3 bases; unmatched bases: 5. The germline gives CDR1 SGHAT, CDR2 FQDESV (reference sequence).

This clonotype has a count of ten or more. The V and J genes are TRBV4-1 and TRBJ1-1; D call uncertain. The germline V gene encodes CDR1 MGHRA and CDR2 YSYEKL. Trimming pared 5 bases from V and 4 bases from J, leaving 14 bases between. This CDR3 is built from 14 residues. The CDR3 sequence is CASSKHRRVTEAFF. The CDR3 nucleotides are TGCGCCAGCAGCAAACACCGCCGGGTCACTGAAGCTTTCTTT.

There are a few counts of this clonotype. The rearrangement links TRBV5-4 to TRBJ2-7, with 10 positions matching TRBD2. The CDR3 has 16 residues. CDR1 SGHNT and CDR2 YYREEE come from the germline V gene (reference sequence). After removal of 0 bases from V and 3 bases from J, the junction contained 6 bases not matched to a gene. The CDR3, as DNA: TGTGCCAGCAGCTTGGCTGCTAGCGGGAGAAGCTACGAGCAGTACTTC. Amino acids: CASSLAASGRSYEQYF.

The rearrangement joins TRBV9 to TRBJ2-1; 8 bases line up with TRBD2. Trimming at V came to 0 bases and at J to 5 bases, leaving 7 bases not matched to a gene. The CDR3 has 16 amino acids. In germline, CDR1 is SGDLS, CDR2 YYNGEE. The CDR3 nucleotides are TGTGCCAGCAGCGTAGATCCCGGGAGGGGACACAATGAGCAGTTCTTC. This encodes CASSVDPGRGHNEQFF.

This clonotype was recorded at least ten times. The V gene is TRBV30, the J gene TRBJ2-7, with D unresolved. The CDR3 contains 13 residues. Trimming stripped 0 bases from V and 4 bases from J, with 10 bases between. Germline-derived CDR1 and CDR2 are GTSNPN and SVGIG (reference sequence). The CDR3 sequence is CAWSVYAGYEQYF. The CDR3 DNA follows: TGTGCCTGGAGTGTATATGCCGGGTACGAGCAGTACTTC. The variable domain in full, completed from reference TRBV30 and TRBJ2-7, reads SQTIHQWPATLVQPVGSPLSLECTVEGTSNPNLYWYRQAAGRGLQLLFYSVGIGQISSEVPQNLSASRPQDRQFILSSKKLLLSDSGFYLCAWSVYAGYEQYFGPGTRLTVT.

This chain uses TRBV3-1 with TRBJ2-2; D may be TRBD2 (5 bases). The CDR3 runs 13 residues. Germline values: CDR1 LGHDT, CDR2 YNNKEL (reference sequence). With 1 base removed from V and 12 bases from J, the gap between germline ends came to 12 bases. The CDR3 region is CASSQVDGVKLFF. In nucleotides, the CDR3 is TGTGCCAGCAGCCAAGTCGACGGGGTGAAGCTGTTTTTT.

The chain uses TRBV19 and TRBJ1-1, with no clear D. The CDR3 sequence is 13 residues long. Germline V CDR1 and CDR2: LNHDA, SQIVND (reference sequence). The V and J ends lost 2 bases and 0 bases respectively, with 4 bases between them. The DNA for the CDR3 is TGTGCCAGTAGTATACACATGAACACTGAAGCTTTCTTT. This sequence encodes CASSIHMNTEAFF. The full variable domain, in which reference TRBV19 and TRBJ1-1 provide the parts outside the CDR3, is DGGITQSPKYLFRKEGQNVTLSCEQNLNHDAMYWYRQDPGQGLRLIYYSQIVNDFQKGDIAEGYSVSREKKESFPLTVTSAQKNPTAFYLCASSIHMNTEAFFGQGTRLTVV.

The CDR3 coding sequence is TGTGCCAGCCGTGGGATGGGCGGGAGGGCCCAGGCGCAGTATTTT. Its translation: CASRGMGGRAQAQYF. This rearrangement joins TRBV6-2 or TRBV6-3 to TRBJ2-3; 9 bases fit TRBD2. CDR1 is MNHEY, CDR2 SVGEGT, per germline. The CDR3 extends over 15 amino acids. V lost 8 bases to trimming and J lost 10 bases; unmatched junction nucleotides: 16.

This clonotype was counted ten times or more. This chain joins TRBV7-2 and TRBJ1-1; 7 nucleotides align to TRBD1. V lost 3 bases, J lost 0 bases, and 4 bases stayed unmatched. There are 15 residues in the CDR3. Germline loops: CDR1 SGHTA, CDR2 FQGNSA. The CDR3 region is CASSLATGLNTEAFF. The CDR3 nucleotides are TGTGCCAGCAGCTTGGCGACAGGGTTGAACACTGAAGCTTTCTTT.